The sequence of this T cell receptor beta chain was determined in a study of T cell responses to AZD1222 COVID-19 vaccine. Only in-frame clones appear in the TCRdb table, and some are missing; sequencing was by immunoSEQ multiplex PCR. This table has about 92,000 clones, around 84% appearing once. The clonotype comes from an adult in good health. This sample comprised peripheral blood, obtained on day 0 of AZD1222 vaccination.

The CDR3 DNA follows: TGTGCCAGCAGGACAGACAGGGGGATTTCTGGGGCCAACGTCCTGACTTTC. Translation: CASRTDRGISGANVLTF. The genes are TRBV28 and TRBJ2-6; 9 bases align to TRBD1. With V trimmed by 6 bases and J by 1 base, 7 bases remained unmatched. Germline V gene sequence: CDR1 MDHEN, CDR2 SYDVKM. The CDR3 length is 17 residues. Supplemented by reference TRBV28 and TRBJ2-6, the full variable domain reads DVKVTQSSRYLVKRTGEKVFLECVQDMDHENMFWYRQDPGLGLRLIYFSYDVKMKEKGDIPEGYSVSREKKERFSLILESASTNQTSMYLCASRTDRGISGANVLTFGAGSRLTVL.